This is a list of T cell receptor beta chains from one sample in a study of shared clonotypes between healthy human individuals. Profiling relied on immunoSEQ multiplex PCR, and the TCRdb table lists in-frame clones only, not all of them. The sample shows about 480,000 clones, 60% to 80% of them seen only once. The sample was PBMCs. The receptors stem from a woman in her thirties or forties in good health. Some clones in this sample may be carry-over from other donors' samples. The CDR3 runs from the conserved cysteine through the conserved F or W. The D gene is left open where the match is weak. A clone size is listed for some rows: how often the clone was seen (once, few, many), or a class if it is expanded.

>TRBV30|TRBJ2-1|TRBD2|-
TGTGCCTGGAGTGTAACTAGCGGGAGAGGTGAGCAGTTCTTC
CAWSVTSGRGEQFF
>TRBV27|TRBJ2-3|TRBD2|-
TGTGCCAGCGGCTGGACTAGCGGGAGGTCTCTCGCGCAGTATTTT
CASGWTSGRSLAQYF
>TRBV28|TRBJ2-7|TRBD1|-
TGTGCCAGCCGGACAGGGACGCAAAAGGAGCAGTACTTC
CASRTGTQKEQYF
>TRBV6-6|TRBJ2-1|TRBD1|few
TGTGCCAGCAGTACAACAGGGGGCGGAATGCAGTTCTTC
CASSTTGGGMQFF
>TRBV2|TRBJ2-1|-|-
TGTGCCAGCAGTGCCGTCACCAGGGTGGGTGAGCAGTTCTTC
CASSAVTRVGEQFF
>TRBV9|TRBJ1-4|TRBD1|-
TGTGCCAGCAGCGTAGCTACTGGGACAGGGTTTGAAAAACTGTTTTTT
CASSVATGTGFEKLFF
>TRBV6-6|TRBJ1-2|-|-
TGTGCCAGCAGTTCGGGACCAAACTATGGCTACACCTTC
CASSSGPNYGYTF
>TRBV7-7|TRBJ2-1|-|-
TGTGCCAGCAGCCCAAGCGGACTGAACAATGAGCAGTTCTTC
CASSPSGLNNEQFF
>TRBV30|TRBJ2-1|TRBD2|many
TGTGCCTGGAGTGTACTCGGGACTAGCGGGACTGAGCAGTTCTTC
CAWSVLGTSGTEQFF
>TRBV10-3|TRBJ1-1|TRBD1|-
TGTGCCATCAGATTAGGGACAGGTATGAACACTGAAGCTTTCTTT
CAIRLGTGMNTEAFF
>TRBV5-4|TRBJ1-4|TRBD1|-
TGTGCCAGCAGCCGCCTGACAGGGGTCAGTTTTGGTGAAAAACTGTTTTTT
CASSRLTGVSFGEKLFF
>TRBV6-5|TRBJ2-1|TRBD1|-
TGTGCCAGCAGTCCCGACAGGGATCCCTACAATGAGCAGTTCTTC
CASSPDRDPYNEQFF
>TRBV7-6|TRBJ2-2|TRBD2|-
TGTGCCAGCAGCTCCAGACTAGCGGGAGGGACCGGGGAGCTGTTTTTT
CASSSRLAGGTGELFF
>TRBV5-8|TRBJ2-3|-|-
TGTGCCAGCAGCTTGGGCCGAGGGGCATACACAGATACGCAGTATTTT
CASSLGRGAYTDTQYF
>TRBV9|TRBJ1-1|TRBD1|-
TGTGCCAGCAGCTTGGACAGGGCAGGCACTGAAGCTTTCTTT
CASSLDRAGTEAFF
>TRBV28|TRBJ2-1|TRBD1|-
TGTGCCAGCAGGCTCGGACAGGGTCTAATGAATGAGCAGTTCTTC
CASRLGQGLMNEQFF
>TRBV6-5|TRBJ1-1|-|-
TGTGCCAGCAGTTTGACGGGATCCAACACTGAAGCTTTCTTT
CASSLTGSNTEAFF
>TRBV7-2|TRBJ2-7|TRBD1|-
TGTGCCAGCAGCTTAGTGGGGACAGGATCCTACGAGCAGTACTTC
CASSLVGTGSYEQYF
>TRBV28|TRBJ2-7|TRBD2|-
TGTGCCAGCAGTTCTCCTAGCGGGAGTTTTGGCGAGCAGTACTTC
CASSSPSGSFGEQYF
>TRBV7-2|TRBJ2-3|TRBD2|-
TGTGCCAGCAGCCCTCAGACTAGCGGGAGTCTGGGTCGTGGTACGCAGTATTTT
CASSPQTSGSLGRGTQYF
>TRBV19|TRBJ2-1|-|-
TGTGCCAGTAGTACGATTACCTCCTACAATGAGCAGTTCTTC
CASSTITSYNEQFF
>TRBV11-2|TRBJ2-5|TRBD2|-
TGTGCCAGCAGCCAAGATCCGGGGGGGTTAGGGGAGACCCAGTACTTC
CASSQDPGGLGETQYF
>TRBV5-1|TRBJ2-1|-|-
TGCGCCAGCATGCGGGACAGTGGATCCTACAATGAGCAGTTCTTC
CASMRDSGSYNEQFF
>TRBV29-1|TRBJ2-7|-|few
TGCAGCGTTGCGCGGGATCCCTACGAGCAGTACTTC
CSVARDPYEQYF
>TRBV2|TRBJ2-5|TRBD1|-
TGTGCCAGCAGTGGAAACAGGGGTGCGGAGACCCAGTACTTC
CASSGNRGAETQYF
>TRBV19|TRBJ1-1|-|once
TGTGCCAGTAGGTTAAACCCGAACCTTAACACTGAAGCTTTCTTT
CASRLNPNLNTEAFF
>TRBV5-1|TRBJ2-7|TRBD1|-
TGCGCCAGCAGCCCGCTACCACTCGGACAGGGGGGATTCTACGAGCAGTACTTC
CASSPLPLGQGGFYEQYF
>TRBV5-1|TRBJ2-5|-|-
TGCGCCAGCAGCTCGATGGGACGGATGTACCAAGAGACCCAGTACTTC
CASSSMGRMYQETQYF
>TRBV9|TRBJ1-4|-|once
TGTGCCAGCAGCGTTTTAGGAGGGGGTAACGGAGAAAAACTGTTTTTT
CASSVLGGGNGEKLFF
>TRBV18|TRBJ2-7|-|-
TGTGCCAGCTCACCAGAGGTTCCCCCATCCGAGCAGTACTTC
CASSPEVPPSEQYF
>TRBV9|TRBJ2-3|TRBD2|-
TGTGCCAGCAGCTTTCGGACTAGCCGGAGCACAGATACGCAGTATTTT
CASSFRTSRSTDTQYF
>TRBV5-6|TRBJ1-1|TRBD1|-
TGTGCCAGCAGCACGACAGGGGTGAACACTGAAGCTTTCTTT
CASSTTGVNTEAFF
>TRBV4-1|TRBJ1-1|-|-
TGCGCCAGCAGCCAGGGACCTGGCTACTCTGAAGCTTTCTTT
CASSQGPGYSEAFF
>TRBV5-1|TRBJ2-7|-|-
TGCGCCAGCAGCCCACATTCCTCCGGGACAAAGATTTACGAGCAGTACTTC
CASSPHSSGTKIYEQYF
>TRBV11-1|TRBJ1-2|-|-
TGTGCCAGCAGCCAACGCATCACAGGGCCCTATGGCTACACCTTC
CASSQRITGPYGYTF
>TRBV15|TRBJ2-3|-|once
TGTGCCACCAGCTCTCCCGGGTCGGGGGGCACAGATACGCAGTATTTT
CATSSPGSGGTDTQYF
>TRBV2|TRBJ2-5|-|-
TGTGCCAGCACCAAGGCCGGGACTGCAGAAGAGACCCAGTACTTC
CASTKAGTAEETQYF
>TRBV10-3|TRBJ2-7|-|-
TGTGCCATCGCCACAGTTATAATGTCTGGACACGAGCAGTACTTC
CAIATVIMSGHEQYF
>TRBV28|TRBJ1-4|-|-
TGTGCCACCCTAGAACCTAATAATGAAAAACTGTTTTTT
CATLEPNNEKLFF
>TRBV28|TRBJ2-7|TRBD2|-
TGTGCCAGCAGCTCCAGTCGCGGGAGATGGACCTACGAGCAGTACTTC
CASSSSRGRWTYEQYF
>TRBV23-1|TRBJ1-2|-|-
TGCGCCAGCAGTCACCCGGGCGGGGATGGCTACACCTTC
CASSHPGGDGYTF
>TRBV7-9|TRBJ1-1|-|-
TGTGCCAGCACCCAGAACACTGAAGCTTTCTTT
CASTQNTEAFF
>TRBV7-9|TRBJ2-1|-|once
TGTGCCAGCAGCGCCTCCGGGACGCCTGAGCAGTTCTTC
CASSASGTPEQFF
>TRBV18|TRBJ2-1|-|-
TGTGCCAGCTCACCCTCGGACGGTGCAAAGCAGTTCTTC
CASSPSDGAKQFF
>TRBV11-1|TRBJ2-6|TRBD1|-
TGTGCCAGCAGCAGGGACAGCTCTGGGGCCAACGTCCTGACTTTC
CASSRDSSGANVLTF
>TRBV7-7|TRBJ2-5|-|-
TGTGCCAGCAGCCCACGGACAGCGGAGACCCAGTACTTC
CASSPRTAETQYF
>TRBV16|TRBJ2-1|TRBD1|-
TGTGCCAGCAGCCAATTTTGGACAGGGAATTCTAATGAGCAGTTCTTC
CASSQFWTGNSNEQFF